The rows below give T cell receptor beta chains drawn from one sample of a study of radiotherapy plus CTLA-4 blockade in lung cancer. Generated by immunoSEQ multiplex PCR, the TCRdb table keeps only in-frame clones and is missing some. The sample comprises roughly 70,000 clones, around 87% of which are singletons, and around two fifths rests with the top ten. The source material was peripheral blood, sampled from a patient treated with radiotherapy plus ipilimumab. The receptors stem from a human donor with non-small cell lung cancer that progressed on radiotherapy plus ipilimumab. CDR3s include the opening cysteine and the closing phenylalanine or tryptophan. The D gene is left open where the match is weak. Only some rows state a clone size, as once, few, many or a class for expanded clones.

d_call,j_call,clone_size,v_call,cdr3_nt,cdr3_aa
NA,TRBJ2-1,NA,TRBV6-6,TGTGCCAGCAGTTACCCCATAGATGAGCAGTTCTTC,CASSYPIDEQFF
NA,TRBJ2-6,NA,TRBV19,TGTGCCAGTAGTACTCAAGGTACCGTGGGGGCCAACGTCCTGACTTTC,CASSTQGTVGANVLTF
NA,TRBJ2-2,NA,TRBV9,TGTGCCAGCAGCCCGAAGGTCACCGGGGAGCTGTTTTTT,CASSPKVTGELFF
NA,TRBJ2-3,NA,TRBV10-1,TGCGCCAGCAGTGAGCAGCAACAAACGCAGTATTTT,CASSEQQQTQYF
TRBD2,TRBJ2-3,NA,TRBV9,TGTGCCAGCAGCGTTGCCGGGACTAGGGGCACAGATACGCAGTATTTT,CASSVAGTRGTDTQYF
NA,TRBJ1-4,NA,TRBV30,TGTGCCTGGAGTGGCACAGCAACTAATGAAAAACTGTTTTTT,CAWSGTATNEKLFF
NA,TRBJ1-3,NA,TRBV4-1,TGCGCCAGCAGCCAAGGCGGGGCGCCTGGAAACACCATATATTTT,CASSQGGAPGNTIYF
NA,TRBJ1-2,once,TRBV6-5,TGTGCCAGCAGTTACTCGAGGACGGGATATGGCTACACCTTC,CASSYSRTGYGYTF
NA,TRBJ1-2,NA,TRBV5-1,TGCGCCAGCAGCTTCGCAGGGGCTACCGCTGACTACACCTTC,CASSFAGATADYTF
NA,TRBJ1-2,once,TRBV5-1,TGCGCCAGCAGCTTGGAACCCCCCCCCATGAGCTATGGCTACACCTTC,CASSLEPPPMSYGYTF
NA,TRBJ1-1,NA,TRBV11-2,TGTGCCAGCAGCTCCACTCCCGGGACCGAAGCTTTCTTT,CASSSTPGTEAFF
NA,TRBJ1-1,NA,TRBV28,TGTGCCAGCAGAAGTCAGGGGAACACTGAAGCTTTCTTT,CASRSQGNTEAFF
TRBD2,TRBJ2-5,NA,TRBV9,TGTGCCAGCAGCGTAGCAGGGGGACTAGCGGGCGATGAGACCCAGTACTTC,CASSVAGGLAGDETQYF
NA,TRBJ2-1,NA,TRBV7-3,TGTGCCAGCAGCCGACAGCCTGGGGATGAGCAGTTCTTC,CASSRQPGDEQFF
NA,TRBJ2-5,NA,TRBV9,TGTGCCAGCAGCGTAGCCCCCCAGGAGGAGACCCAGTACTTC,CASSVAPQEETQYF
NA,TRBJ1-1,NA,TRBV12-5,TGTGCTAGTGCCAACAGGGTGAACACTGAAGCTTTCTTT,CASANRVNTEAFF
TRBD2,TRBJ2-7,NA,TRBV7-6,TGTGCCAGCAGCGCAACGTCTAGCGGGAGTAGTTGGGAGCAGTACTTC,CASSATSSGSSWEQYF
TRBD1,TRBJ1-2,NA,TRBV18,TGTGCCAGCTCCACCACCGGCACAGGGGGCGCCTATGGCTACACCTTC,CASSTTGTGGAYGYTF
NA,TRBJ2-1,NA,TRBV9,TGTGCCAGCAGCGTAGTTTCCAGAAGTGAGCAGTTCTTC,CASSVVSRSEQFF
NA,TRBJ2-2,NA,TRBV7-9,TGTGCCAGCAGCCAGGCGCATGGCCCCAGCGGGGAGCTGTTTTTT,CASSQAHGPSGELFF
TRBD2,TRBJ2-1,NA,TRBV9,TGTGCCAGCAGCGCGAAGCGGACTAGCGGGGATATCAGGTCCTACAATGAGCAGTTCTTC,CASSAKRTSGDIRSYNEQFF
NA,TRBJ2-3,NA,TRBV18,TGTGCCAGCTCACAGGGGGTCGCAGATACGCAGTATTTT,CASSQGVADTQYF
NA,TRBJ2-1,NA,TRBV12-2,TGTGCAAGTCCTTCCCTAGCGGATTACAATGAGCAGTTCTTC,CASPSLADYNEQFF
NA,TRBJ2-7,NA,TRBV7-9,TGTGCCAGCAGCGAGAGACAGACAGCCTACGAGCAGTACTTC,CASSERQTAYEQYF
NA,TRBJ2-1,NA,TRBV6-6,TGTGCCAGCACCTGGGACCAGCAAAAGCAGTTCTTC,CASTWDQQKQFF
TRBD1,TRBJ2-5,NA,TRBV28,TGTGCCAGCCACTATGGGACAGGGTTGCAGACCCAGTACTTC,CASHYGTGLQTQYF
NA,TRBJ1-1,once,TRBV5-5,TGTGCAAGCGGGCAACTGACGGTGAACACTGAAGCTTTCTTT,CASGQLTVNTEAFF
NA,TRBJ1-2,once,TRBV27,TGTGCCAGCAGTTTATCTTCGGTCGTAGCTAACTATGGCTACACCTTC,CASSLSSVVANYGYTF
NA,TRBJ2-7,NA,TRBV6-1,TGTGCCAGCAGTGCCTGGCGACAGGCTCCCTACGAGCAGTACTTC,CASSAWRQAPYEQYF
NA,TRBJ2-3,once,TRBV30,TGTGCCTGGAGTATCCTAGCTGCTATCACAGATACGCAGTATTTT,CAWSILAAITDTQYF
TRBD2,TRBJ2-1,once,TRBV6-1,TGTGCCAGCAGTGAAGCGCGAGTAGCGGGAGATCACAATGAGCAGTTCTTC,CASSEARVAGDHNEQFF
NA,TRBJ2-7,few,TRBV19,TGTGCCAGTAGTATGGGCTTTAGCTCCTACGAGCAGTACTTC,CASSMGFSSYEQYF
TRBD1,TRBJ2-1,NA,TRBV6-1,TGTGCCAGATACCGCAGGGGGCGTGAGCAGTTCTTC,CARYRRGREQFF
TRBD1,TRBJ2-5,NA,TRBV9,TGTGCCAGCAGCGGAGGGGGCGGGTTTCAGGAGACCCAGTACTTC,CASSGGGGFQETQYF
NA,TRBJ2-2,NA,TRBV2,TGTGCCAGCAAACTTACCGGGGAGCTGTTTTTT,CASKLTGELFF
TRBD2,TRBJ2-1,NA,TRBV6-4,TGTGCCAGCAGTCTAGGACTAGCGGGGAACAATGAGCAGTTCTTC,CASSLGLAGNNEQFF
NA,TRBJ2-5,NA,TRBV9,TGTGCCAGCAGCGTATCGGTCGGGCAGCAAGAGACCCAGTACTTC,CASSVSVGQQETQYF
NA,TRBJ1-4,NA,TRBV30,TGTGCCTGGAGTCTGGGGGGTTGGGGTGAAAAACTGTTTTTT,CAWSLGGWGEKLFF
TRBD2,TRBJ2-7,NA,TRBV5-1,TGCGCCAGCAGCCCGGGACTAGCGGGGGTTTTTTCCTACGAGCAGTACTTC,CASSPGLAGVFSYEQYF
TRBD2,TRBJ2-2,NA,TRBV7-2,TGTGCCAGCAGCTCTCATCGAGCGGGAGGTTCTGCCGGGGAGCTGTTTTTT,CASSSHRAGGSAGELFF
TRBD1,TRBJ1-5,NA,TRBV19,TGTGCCAGTAGTAAGGGACAGGAGGTTTTCCAGCCCCAGCATTTT,CASSKGQEVFQPQHF
TRBD2,TRBJ2-1,NA,TRBV5-1,TGCGCCAGCAGCTTTACTAGCGGAGTGGGGGCCAATGAGCAGTTCTTC,CASSFTSGVGANEQFF
TRBD2,TRBJ2-3,NA,TRBV5-4,TGTGCCAGCAGCGGAGCGGGAGATAGTGCAGATACGCAGTATTTT,CASSGAGDSADTQYF
TRBD1,TRBJ2-7,NA,TRBV6-5,TGTGCCAGCAGAGTGGACAGGGTGAACGAGCAGTACTTC,CASRVDRVNEQYF
NA,TRBJ2-7,NA,TRBV6-6,TGTGCCAGCACCTCCCACGCCTACGAGCAGTACTTC,CASTSHAYEQYF
TRBD1,TRBJ2-3,NA,TRBV5-1,TGCGCCAGCAGCGTCGGGACAGTCACAGATACGCAGTATTTT,CASSVGTVTDTQYF
TRBD2,TRBJ2-1,NA,TRBV4-1,TGCGCCAGCAGCGTCACTAGCGAAAGCTCCTACAATGAGCAGTTCTTC,CASSVTSESSYNEQFF